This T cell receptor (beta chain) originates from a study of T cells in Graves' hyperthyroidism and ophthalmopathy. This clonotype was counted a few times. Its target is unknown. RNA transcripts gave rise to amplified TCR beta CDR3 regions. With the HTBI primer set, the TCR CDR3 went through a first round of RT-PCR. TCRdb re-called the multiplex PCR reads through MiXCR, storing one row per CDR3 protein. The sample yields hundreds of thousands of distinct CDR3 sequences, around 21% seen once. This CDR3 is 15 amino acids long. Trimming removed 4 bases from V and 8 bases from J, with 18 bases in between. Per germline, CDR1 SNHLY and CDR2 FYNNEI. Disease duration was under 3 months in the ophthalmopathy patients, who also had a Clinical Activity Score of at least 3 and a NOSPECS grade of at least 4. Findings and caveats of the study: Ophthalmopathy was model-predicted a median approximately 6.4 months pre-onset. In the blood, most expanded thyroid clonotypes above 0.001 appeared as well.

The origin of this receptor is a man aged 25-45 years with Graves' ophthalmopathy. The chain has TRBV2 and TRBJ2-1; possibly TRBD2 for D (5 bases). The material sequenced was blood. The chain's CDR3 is CASSASSLRVDEQFF. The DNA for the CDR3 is TGTGCCAGCAGTGCTTCGTCTTTGCGGGTAGATGAGCAGTTCTTC.